The rows below give T cell receptor beta chains drawn from one sample of a study of a mutant IDH1 vaccine in newly diagnosed glioma. No antigen is known for these receptors. Sequencing used immunoSEQ multiplex PCR; TCRdb keeps in-frame clones, though not all of them. Among 20,000 to 25,000 clones listed, about 90% were seen once. Sequencing used PBMCs, obtained from a glioma patient whose treatment included an IDH1 peptide vaccine. The receptor set was obtained from a middle-aged woman with glioma. Each CDR3 is given with its conserved first and last residue. Each record gives: J gene, clone size, D gene, V gene, CDR3 DNA, CDR3 protein. A D gene is named only where the DNA matches it firmly. A row's size may be missing; if present it is once, few, many or a size class.

TRBJ1-1 . . TRBV18 TGTGCCAGCTCAAATCCACGGGGAGTAAACACTGAAGCTTTCTTT CASSNPRGVNTEAFF
TRBJ1-2 . TRBD1 TRBV5-6 TGTGCCAGCAGCTTGGGGGCAGGGGGCAGTGGCTACACCTTC CASSLGAGGSGYTF
TRBJ2-7 once . TRBV2 TGTGCCAGCAGTATTGCAACAGGGACCGAGCAGTACTTC CASSIATGTEQYF
TRBJ1-6 once TRBD1 TRBV10-3 TGTGCCACCCGGGACAGGGTCGATTCACCCCTCCACTTT CATRDRVDSPLHF
TRBJ1-3 . TRBD1 TRBV6-5 TGTGCCAGCAGCCGCGGGACAGGAGGGGGAAACACCATATATTTT CASSRGTGGGNTIYF
TRBJ1-3 . TRBD1 TRBV5-6 TGTGCCAGCAGCTTACAGGGGCTTGGAAACACCATATATTTT CASSLQGLGNTIYF
TRBJ1-1 . . TRBV4-2 TGTGCCAGCAGCCAAGGTTGGACAGCCCCGGGGACTGAAGCTTTCTTT CASSQGWTAPGTEAFF
TRBJ1-1 . . TRBV7-8 TGTGCCAGCAGCTTAGGGACAGTGAACACTGAAGCTTTCTTT CASSLGTVNTEAFF
TRBJ2-5 . . TRBV7-7 TGTGCTAGCAGCTTAGGAACCCGGGCGTACCAAGAGACCCAGTACTTC CASSLGTRAYQETQYF
TRBJ1-4 . . TRBV10-3 TGTGCCAGCTCACAGGGACCTGCAACTAATGAAAAACTGTTTTTT CASSQGPATNEKLFF
TRBJ1-2 . . TRBV2 TGTGCCAGCAAAATAGGGGGGAACTATGGCTACACCTTC CASKIGGNYGYTF
TRBJ2-7 once TRBD1 TRBV5-1 TGCGCCAGCAGCTTCGGGACAGGGGGCATCTACGAGCAGTACTTC CASSFGTGGIYEQYF
TRBJ1-3 few . TRBV7-8 TGTGCCAGCAGCTCTACGGAGCTCTCTGGAAACACCATATATTTT CASSSTELSGNTIYF
TRBJ1-4 . TRBD1 TRBV6-5 TGTGCCAGCAGTTCGGGGACAGGGTCTGAAAAACTGTTTTTT CASSSGTGSEKLFF
TRBJ1-6 . TRBD1 TRBV19 TGTGCCAGTAGCAGGGACAGGGAGGGCGCCTATAATTCACCCCTCCACTTT CASSRDREGAYNSPLHF
TRBJ1-1 . . TRBV6-1 TGTGCCAGCAGGCTTTCACAGGGGAACACTGAAGCTTTCTTT CASRLSQGNTEAFF
TRBJ2-7 . . TRBV7-2 TGTGCCAGCAGTCGGAGTTGGGGGGCCGGATACGAGCAGTACTTC CASSRSWGAGYEQYF
TRBJ1-4 . . TRBV2 TGTGCCAGTCTGATCCGGGGAAAACTGTTTTTT CASLIRGKLFF
TRBJ2-2 few TRBD1 TRBV18 TGTGCCAGCTCACAGGGACAGACTACCGGGGAGCTGTTTTTT CASSQGQTTGELFF
TRBJ2-5 once . TRBV2 TGTGCCAGCAGTGCCCCGTTGGAAGAGACCCAGTACTTC CASSAPLEETQYF
TRBJ1-2 . . TRBV30 TGTGCCTGGAGTGTAGGCAGGGGAGGCTATGGCTACACCTTC CAWSVGRGGYGYTF
TRBJ2-1 once . TRBV4-3 TGCGCCAGCAGCCAGACCTTCACCGAGCAGTTCTTC CASSQTFTEQFF
TRBJ1-4 . . TRBV27 TGTGCCAGCAGCCGACAGGCGGATGAAAAACTGTTTTTT CASSRQADEKLFF
TRBJ2-7 . TRBD1 TRBV6-5 TGTGCCAGCAGGACAGGGCCCTACGAGCAGTACTTC CASRTGPYEQYF
TRBJ1-2 . TRBD1 TRBV29-1 TGCAGCGTTGATAGGCAGGGGGCTCATGGCTACACCTTC CSVDRQGAHGYTF
TRBJ1-4 . . TRBV2 TGTGCCAGCACCCTCCACCTCGGGACTTCCATCCCTTTT CASTLHLGTSIPF
TRBJ1-1 . . TRBV20-1 TGCAGTGCGGACAGGAACACTGAAGCTTTCTTT CSADRNTEAFF
TRBJ1-5 once . TRBV19 TGTGCCAGTAGTATTCAAACAGGCAATCAGCCCCAGCATTTT CASSIQTGNQPQHF
TRBJ2-7 . TRBD2 TRBV6-1 TGTGCCAGCAGTGAAGCGCTTCTAGCGGGAGGGTCGAGCTCCTACGAGCAGTACTTC CASSEALLAGGSSSYEQYF
TRBJ2-7 . . TRBV18 TGTGCCAGCTCACCAATTGACAGTTACGAGCAGTACTTC CASSPIDSYEQYF
TRBJ1-1 . . TRBV4-1 TGCGCCAGCAGCCAAGAACGGAGACAGTTTTGGAACACTGAAGCTTTCTTT CASSQERRQFWNTEAFF
TRBJ2-7 once . TRBV6-6 TGTGCCAGCGGCCTACAGGAAAGCTCCTACGAGCAGTACTTC CASGLQESSYEQYF
TRBJ2-3 . . TRBV6-5 TGTGCCAGCAGTTTGGTAGTGGGAGATACGCAGTATTTT CASSLVVGDTQYF
TRBJ1-1 . . TRBV10-3 TGTGCCATCAGTGAGACCGGGACTGAAGCTTTCTTT CAISETGTEAFF
TRBJ1-2 . . TRBV6-5 TGTGCCAGCAGTTGGTCAAGGAACTGGTATGGCTACACCTTC CASSWSRNWYGYTF
TRBJ1-5 once . TRBV4-2 TGTGCCAGCAGCCAAGATCCCAATAGTTCGGGCTCCCGGGGGCCCCAGCATTTT CASSQDPNSSGSRGPQHF
TRBJ1-2 . . TRBV19 TGTGCCAGTAGTATATACACAGCCAGGGTCAGAGTGGATGGCTACACCTTC CASSIYTARVRVDGYTF
TRBJ2-5 . . TRBV10-3 TGTGCCATCAGTGGGGGGGCACAAGAGACCCAGTACTTC CAISGGAQETQYF
TRBJ2-2 . TRBD2 TRBV6-5 TGTGCCAGCAGTTACTCGGGTAGCGGGAGCTCCGGGGAGCTGTTTTTT CASSYSGSGSSGELFF
TRBJ2-2 . TRBD2 TRBV13 TGTGCCAGCAGCAACGGACTAGCGGGATTGAACACCGGGGAGCTGTTTTTT CASSNGLAGLNTGELFF
TRBJ1-6 . . TRBV28 TGTGCCAGCGAGGGGCAGGTAGTAAATTCACCCCTCCACTTT CASEGQVVNSPLHF
TRBJ1-1 . . TRBV7-8 TGTGCCAGCAGCTTAAAGAGGAACACTGAAGCTTTCTTT CASSLKRNTEAFF
TRBJ2-7 . TRBD2 TRBV4-1 TGCGCCAGCAGCCTTGCGGGAGAGCCCTACGAGCAGTACTTC CASSLAGEPYEQYF
TRBJ1-3 . . TRBV7-9 TGTGCCAGCAGCTTAGTCGGGGCAGGAAACACCATATATTTT CASSLVGAGNTIYF